The rows below give T cell receptor beta chains drawn from one sample of a study of blood T cells in healthy people across ages. In TCRdb, the 5' RACE reads were re-called with MiXCR into one record per CDR3 protein. The sample has about 1.6 million distinct CDR3 sequences; about 31% are singletons. Sequenced input: blood. Every receptor here comes from a woman under 40 in good health. Each CDR3 is given with its conserved first and last residue. Each record gives: CDR3 DNA, CDR3 protein, J gene, clone size, D gene, V gene. A D gene is named only where the DNA matches it firmly. Only part of the rows carry a size: once, few, many, or a class if the clone is expanded.

TGCAGTGCAGAAGCGACTAGCGGGGGTACAGATACGCAGTATTTT | CSAEATSGGTDTQYF | TRBJ2-3 | . | TRBD2 | TRBV20-1
TGTGCCAGCAGCTCCTCGGTGGACAGGGATGGTGAAAAACTGTTTTTT | CASSSSVDRDGEKLFF | TRBJ1-4 | few | TRBD1 | TRBV9
TGTGCCAGCAGTTTATCGGTAGGTGGAGCCTACAATGAGCAGTTCTTC | CASSLSVGGAYNEQFF | TRBJ2-1 | . | . | TRBV27
TGTGCCAGCAGTTTATCAGGGCATCTAACAGATACGCAGTATTTT | CASSLSGHLTDTQYF | TRBJ2-3 | few | . | TRBV12-3/TRBV12-4
TGTGCCAGCAGCCCAACAGGCAGTTACACAGATACGCAGTATTTT | CASSPTGSYTDTQYF | TRBJ2-3 | . | . | TRBV11-1
TGTGCCAGCAGCATGACCGGAGAGACCCAGTACTTC | CASSMTGETQYF | TRBJ2-5 | few | . | TRBV7-2
TGTGCCTGGAGTGTAGGACCCGGAGGCAATGGCTGCACCTTC | CAWSVGPGGNGCTF | TRBJ1-2 | . | . | TRBV30
TGCAGTTCAGAGGAGTTGAACACCGGGGAGCTGTTTTTT | CSSEELNTGELFF | TRBJ2-2 | . | . | TRBV20-1
TGTGCCAGCAGTGTTGCTAGCGGGAGAGTGCCCTACAATGAGCAGTTCTTC | CASSVASGRVPYNEQFF | TRBJ2-1 | . | TRBD2 | TRBV2
TGCAGTGCTAGGTGGAAGGAAAAACCGTTTTTT | CSARWKEKPFF | TRBJ1-4 | . | . | TRBV20-1
TGCGCCAGCAGTTATAACATGGGGGATAATTCACCCCTCCACTTT | CASSYNMGDNSPLHF | TRBJ1-6 | few | . | TRBV5-1
TGTGCCAGCAGCCAAAGTCCCCCAGATACGCAGTATTTT | CASSQSPPDTQYF | TRBJ2-3 | once | . | TRBV4-2
TGTGCCTGGAGCGCTAGACACACTGAAGCTTTCTTT | CAWSARHTEAFF | TRBJ1-1 | . | . | TRBV30
TGTGCCAGCAGCACCGACAGGCGGTACTATGGCTACACCTTC | CASSTDRRYYGYTF | TRBJ1-2 | few | . | TRBV5-8
TGTGCCAGCAACAGGGCCGGGAATGGCTACACCTTC | CASNRAGNGYTF | TRBJ1-2 | . | . | TRBV12-3/TRBV12-4
TGCAGTGCTAGCCCTGGACAGGAGCGATACGAGCAGTACTTC | CSASPGQERYEQYF | TRBJ2-7 | . | TRBD1 | TRBV20-1
TGTGCCAGCAGCGTAGAAGGGGCGTCGGGTCAGCCCCAGCATTTT | CASSVEGASGQPQHF | TRBJ1-5 | . | . | TRBV9
TGTGCTAGTGGTTTGGTTGCCCGTAACCTATACGAGCAGTACTTC | CASGLVARNLYEQYF | TRBJ2-7 | few | . | TRBV12-5
TGCGCCAGCAGCTTGGAGGGACTAGCGGGAGGCGAGCAGTACTTC | CASSLEGLAGGEQYF | TRBJ2-7 | few | TRBD2 | TRBV5-1
TGCGCCAGCAGCTGGGGACAGGGGCTGAACACTGAAGCTTTCTTT | CASSWGQGLNTEAFF | TRBJ1-1 | many | TRBD1 | TRBV5-1
TGCGCCAGCAGGGAAACGACGGGCAAGGGCGGCGGCTACACCTTC | CASRETTGKGGGYTF | TRBJ1-2 | . | . | TRBV5-1
TGTGCCAGCAGCATCCCGGGACTAGCGGGGGACCCTGAGACCCAGGACTTC | CASSIPGLAGDPETQDF | TRBJ2-7 | once | TRBD2 | TRBV7-2
TGTGCCAGCAGTTTATCAAGTCCAGGGGTCGTGAGGGTCACTGAAGCTTTCTTT | CASSLSSPGVVRVTEAFF | TRBJ1-1 | . | . | TRBV28
TGCAGTGCTAGAGAGGCCCTCGGTCAGGGTGGCTATGGCTACACCTTC | CSAREALGQGGYGYTF | TRBJ1-2 | once | . | TRBV20-1
TGTGCCACCAGACGTTCCGCGAACACCGGGGAGCTGTTTTTT | CATRRSANTGELFF | TRBJ2-2 | . | . | TRBV6-6
TGTGCCAGCAAAGCAACAATCTCCTACGAGCAGTACTTC | CASKATISYEQYF | TRBJ2-7 | . | . | TRBV12-3/TRBV12-4
TGCAGTGCCAGATTCCGGCCCCCCAATGTAAAGCAGTTCTTC | CSARFRPPNVKQFF | TRBJ2-1 | once | . | TRBV20-1
TGCGCCAGCTCAAGCGGGAGAGGAACCTACAATGAGCAGTTCTTC | CASSSGRGTYNEQFF | TRBJ2-1 | . | TRBD2 | TRBV5-1
TGTGCCAGCAGTGCCGATGGCGTCTCTGCCAAAAACATTCAGTACTTC | CASSADGVSAKNIQYF | TRBJ2-4 | . | . | TRBV6-6
TGTGCCAGCAGTTACTCGAGCAGGGGCTCCTTAGAGCAGTACTTC | CASSYSSRGSLEQYF | TRBJ2-7 | . | . | TRBV6-5
TGTGCCAGCAGCCTCGGCGGGGGACCTAATTCACCCCTCCACTTT | CASSLGGGPNSPLHF | TRBJ1-6 | . | . | TRBV7-9
TGCAGTGCGAGTCCCGACAGACCGAACACTGAAGCTTTCTTT | CSASPDRPNTEAFF | TRBJ1-1 | . | . | TRBV20-1
TGCGCCAGCAGTTCTCGGGGTCAGGGGATTGAAGAGACCCAGTACTTC | CASSSRGQGIEETQYF | TRBJ2-5 | . | . | TRBV5-1
TGTGCCAGCAGCCCGGCCGGGCCGGGCGCCAATGAGCAGTTCTTC | CASSPAGPGANEQFF | TRBJ2-1 | once | . | TRBV5-8
TGTGCCTGGAGTGAAACCGGGGAGCTGTTTTTT | CAWSETGELFF | TRBJ2-2 | many | . | TRBV30
TGTGCCAGCAGCTTAGGGACTAGCGCCCAGTACTTC | CASSLGTSAQYF | TRBJ2-5 | . | TRBD2 | TRBV7-9
TGTGCCAGCAGCCTGTCCTCCCTTTGGACTGAAGCTTTCTTT | CASSLSSLWTEAFF | TRBJ1-1 | few | . | TRBV11-2
TGTGCCAGCAGTGAAGGGACCTTCTACGAGCAGTACTTC | CASSEGTFYEQYF | TRBJ2-7 | . | . | TRBV6-1
TGTGCCAACTCATCCGGGGCAGATCTCTTGACTTTCTTT | CANSSGADLLTFF | TRBJ1-1 | . | . | TRBV18
TGTGCCAGCATACGCGGGGGGGCAAAGGAGACCCAGTACTTC | CASIRGGAKETQYF | TRBJ2-5 | few | TRBD2 | TRBV6-1
TGTGCCAGCAGCTTAAGCACTAGCTGGGGCAATGAGCAGTACTTC | CASSLSTSWGNEQYF | TRBJ2-5 | . | . | TRBV7-3
TGTGCCGGCAGCTCAAACTATGGCTACACCTTC | CAGSSNYGYTF | TRBJ1-2 | . | . | TRBV6-6
TGTGCCAGCAGCTTATCTTATGGGACCGGGGAGCTGTTTTTT | CASSLSYGTGELFF | TRBJ2-2 | . | . | TRBV5-5
TGTGCCAGCAGTCGACAGGGGTACTATGGCTACACCTTC | CASSRQGYYGYTF | TRBJ1-2 | . | TRBD1 | TRBV2
TGCAGCGTTGAAGGAGATTGGAGGGGAGATACGCAGTATTTT | CSVEGDWRGDTQYF | TRBJ2-3 | many | . | TRBV29-1
TGTGCCAGCAGCCTGACAGGTCATAGCAATCAGCCCCAGCATTTT | CASSLTGHSNQPQHF | TRBJ1-5 | . | . | TRBV6-2/TRBV6-3
TGTGCCAGTACACGGACTAGCGGGGAGTACAATGAGCAGTTCTTC | CASTRTSGEYNEQFF | TRBJ2-1 | few | TRBD2 | TRBV7-2
TGCAGCGTTGGCGGGACCGTCTCCTACAAGCAGTACTTC | CSVGGTVSYKQYF | TRBJ2-7 | once | . | TRBV29-1
TGTGCCGGCAGACTATTCGCCGGTGTGGATGAAAAACTGTTTTTT | CAGRLFAGVDEKLFF | TRBJ1-4 | . | . | TRBV6-1
TGTGCCAGCACTCCTGGGGGTCAAGACGAGCAGTACTTC | CASTPGGQDEQYF | TRBJ2-7 | few | . | TRBV28
TGTGCCAGCTTTGGGGACAGGGGGGAGGATACGCAGTATTTT | CASFGDRGEDTQYF | TRBJ2-3 | . | TRBD1 | TRBV12-3/TRBV12-4
TGTGCCAGCAGCTTATCCGGGAGGAATGAGCAGTTCTTC | CASSLSGRNEQFF | TRBJ2-1 | many | TRBD2 | TRBV7-6